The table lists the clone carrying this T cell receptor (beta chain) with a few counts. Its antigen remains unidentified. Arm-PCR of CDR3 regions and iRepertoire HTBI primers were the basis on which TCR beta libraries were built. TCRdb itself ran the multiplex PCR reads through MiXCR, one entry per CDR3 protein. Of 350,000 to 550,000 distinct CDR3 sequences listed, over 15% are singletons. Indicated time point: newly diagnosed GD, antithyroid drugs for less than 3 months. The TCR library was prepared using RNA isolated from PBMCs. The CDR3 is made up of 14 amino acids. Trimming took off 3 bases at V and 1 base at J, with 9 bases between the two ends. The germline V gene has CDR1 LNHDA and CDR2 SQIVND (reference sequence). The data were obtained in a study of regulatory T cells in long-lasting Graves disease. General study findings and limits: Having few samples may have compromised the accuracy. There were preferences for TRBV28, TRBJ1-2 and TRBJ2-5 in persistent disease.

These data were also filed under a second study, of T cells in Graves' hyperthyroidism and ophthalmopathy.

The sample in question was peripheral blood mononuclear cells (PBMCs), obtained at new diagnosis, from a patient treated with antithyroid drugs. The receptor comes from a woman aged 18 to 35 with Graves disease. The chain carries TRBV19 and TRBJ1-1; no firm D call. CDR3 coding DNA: TGTGCCAGTAGTATTAACAGAGCGAACACTGAAGCTTTCTTT. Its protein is CASSINRANTEAFF.